Listed below are T cell receptor beta chains from one sample, sequenced in a study of long-term antiretroviral therapy in people with HIV. The protocol was immunoSEQ multiplex PCR, while the TCRdb copy is restricted to in-frame clones and leaves out a portion. The sample yields about 43,000 clones, 86% seen once. The specimen comprised unsorted PBMCs, sampled 0.1 years before starting antiretroviral therapy. The receptors come from a woman aged 45-59 years with HIV. The CDR3 runs from the conserved cysteine through the conserved F or W. Fields, in order: V gene, J gene, clone size, D gene, CDR3 protein, CDR3 DNA. The D gene is left open where the match is weak. Not all rows give a size; the values are once, few, many and, for expanded clones, a class.

>TRBV7-2|TRBJ1-2|few|.
CLSRGYNYGYTF
TGTCTTTCCAGGGGCTACAACTATGGCTACACCTTC
>TRBV6-5|TRBJ1-1|.|.
CASSRRNTEAFF
TGTGCCAGCAGCCGGAGAAACACTGAAGCTTTCTTT
>TRBV27|TRBJ2-1|.|.
CASSTSSYNEQFF
TGTGCCAGCAGTACCTCTAGCTACAATGAGCAGTTCTTC
>TRBV29-1|TRBJ1-5|few|TRBD1
CSAATGGGQPQHF
TGCAGCGCGGCAACAGGGGGCGGGCAGCCCCAGCATTTT
>TRBV9|TRBJ1-2|.|TRBD1
CASSVEDRDYGYTF
TGTGCCAGCAGCGTAGAAGACAGGGACTATGGCTACACCTTC
>TRBV6-5|TRBJ1-2|.|.
CASSERGGNYGYTF
TGTGCCAGCAGCGAAAGGGGGGGAAACTATGGCTACACCTTC
>TRBV19|TRBJ1-2|few|.
CASSQQGSNYGYTF
TGTGCCAGTAGTCAACAGGGATCTAACTATGGCTACACCTTC
>TRBV7-6|TRBJ2-7|few|TRBD1
CASRRGTGPYEQYF
TGTGCCAGCAGGAGAGGGACAGGGCCCTACGAGCAGTACTTC
>TRBV6-6|TRBJ2-7|.|.
CASSYWGGETYEQYF
TGTGCCAGCAGTTACTGGGGCGGGGAGACCTACGAGCAGTACTTC
>TRBV7-6|TRBJ2-7|.|TRBD1
CASSLEGTGVKQYF
TGTGCCAGCAGCTTAGAAGGGACAGGGGTTAAGCAGTACTTC
>TRBV6-4|TRBJ1-5|medium-sized|.
CASSEGGGDPKGNQPQHF
TGTGCCAGCAGTGAGGGAGGGGGGGATCCGAAGGGCAATCAGCCCCAGCATTTT
>TRBV2|TRBJ1-2|.|TRBD1
CASSDSRMTGNYGYTF
TGTGCCAGCAGTGACTCCAGAATGACAGGGAACTATGGCTACACCTTC
>TRBV5-5|TRBJ2-1|.|TRBD2
CASTLRGVGNNEQFF
TGTGCCAGCACCCTCCGGGGGGTGGGGAACAATGAGCAGTTCTTC
>TRBV29-1|TRBJ2-7|.|TRBD2
CSVVAGPSYEQYF
TGCAGCGTTGTAGCGGGGCCGTCCTACGAGCAGTACTTC
>TRBV4-3|TRBJ2-7|.|.
CASSQDWGGASYEQYF
TGCGCCAGCAGCCAAGATTGGGGGGGGGCCTCCTACGAGCAGTACTTC
>TRBV7-8|TRBJ1-5|.|.
CASSSHSNQPQHF
TGTGCCAGCAGCTCTCATAGCAATCAGCCCCAGCATTTT
>TRBV7-9|TRBJ1-3|.|.
CASSLKTLGNTIYF
TGTGCCAGCAGCCTTAAAACGTTGGGAAACACCATATATTTT
>TRBV2|TRBJ2-1|.|.
CASSPGTFTYNEQFF
TGTGCCAGCAGTCCGGGGACATTTACCTACAATGAGCAGTTCTTC